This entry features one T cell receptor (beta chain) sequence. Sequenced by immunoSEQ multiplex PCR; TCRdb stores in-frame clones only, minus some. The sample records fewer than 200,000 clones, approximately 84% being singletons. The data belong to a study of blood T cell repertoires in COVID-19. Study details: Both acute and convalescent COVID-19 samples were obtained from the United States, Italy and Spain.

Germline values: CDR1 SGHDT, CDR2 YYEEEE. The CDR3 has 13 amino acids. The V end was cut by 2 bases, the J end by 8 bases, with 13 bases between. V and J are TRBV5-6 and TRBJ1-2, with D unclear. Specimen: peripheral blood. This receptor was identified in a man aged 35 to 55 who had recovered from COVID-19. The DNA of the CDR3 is TGTGCCAGCAGCTTTGACGGGGTACGGGGCTACACCTTC. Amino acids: CASSFDGVRGYTF.